This is a list of T cell receptor beta chains from one sample in a study of T cells in Graves' hyperthyroidism and ophthalmopathy. A single record per CDR3 protein comes from TCRdb applying MiXCR to the multiplex PCR reads. This sample carries roughly 290,000 distinct CDR3 sequences, roughly 15% of them seen once, and the ten largest clones take 7.9%. The sample taken for sequencing was blood. The receptors originated from a woman aged 40 to 50 with Graves' hyperthyroidism. CDR3s include the opening cysteine and the closing phenylalanine or tryptophan. D genes are given only for firm matches. Clone size is given for some rows only: seen once, a few or many times, or a class if the clone is expanded.

j_gene: TRBJ1-5; v_gene: TRBV4-1; abundance: many; d_gene: NA; CDR3aa: CASSPGGLGNQPQHF; CDR3nt: TGCGCCAGCAGCCCGGGGGGCCTTGGCAATCAGCCCCAGCATTTT
j_gene: TRBJ2-1; v_gene: TRBV13; abundance: many; d_gene: NA; CDR3aa: CASSLGVRARPYNEQFF; CDR3nt: TGTGCCAGCAGCTTAGGCGTGAGGGCTCGACCCTACAATGAGCAGTTCTTC
j_gene: TRBJ1-1; v_gene: TRBV9; abundance: many; d_gene: NA; CDR3aa: CASSVDGGSTEAFF; CDR3nt: TGTGCCAGCAGCGTAGATGGGGGGTCCACTGAAGCTTTCTTT
j_gene: TRBJ1-1; v_gene: TRBV20-1; abundance: many; d_gene: NA; CDR3aa: CSASYDRPLNTEAFF; CDR3nt: TGCAGTGCTAGTTACGACAGGCCCCTGAACACTGAAGCTTTCTTT
j_gene: TRBJ2-7; v_gene: TRBV20-1; abundance: many; d_gene: TRBD2; CDR3aa: CSASRAGGPVQYF; CDR3nt: TGCAGTGCTAGTCGAGCGGGAGGGCCCGTGCAGTACTTC
j_gene: TRBJ2-2; v_gene: TRBV28; abundance: many; d_gene: NA; CDR3aa: CAGRRAATGELFF; CDR3nt: TGTGCCGGCCGCCGGGCCGCCACCGGGGAGCTGTTTTTT
j_gene: TRBJ1-1; v_gene: TRBV11-2; abundance: many; d_gene: NA; CDR3aa: CASTPPRGMNTEAFF; CDR3nt: TGTGCCAGCACCCCGCCGAGGGGTATGAACACTGAAGCTTTCTTT
j_gene: TRBJ1-1; v_gene: TRBV20-1; abundance: many; d_gene: NA; CDR3aa: CSASQPGTEAFF; CDR3nt: TGCAGTGCTAGCCAGCCAGGCACTGAAGCTTTCTTT
j_gene: TRBJ2-7; v_gene: TRBV18; abundance: NA; d_gene: NA; CDR3aa: CASSPTGLSSHEQYF; CDR3nt: TGTGCCAGCTCACCAACAGGCTTAAGTTCCCACGAGCAGTACTTC
j_gene: TRBJ1-1; v_gene: TRBV6-5; abundance: NA; d_gene: NA; CDR3aa: CASSYSSLGNTEAFF; CDR3nt: TGTGCCAGCAGTTACTCGAGTCTGGGGAACACTGAAGCTTTCTTT
j_gene: TRBJ2-3; v_gene: TRBV7-9; abundance: few; d_gene: NA; CDR3aa: CASSFSPSPPDTQYF; CDR3nt: TGTGCCAGCAGCTTCTCCCCAAGCCCCCCAGATACGCAGTATTTT
j_gene: TRBJ1-1; v_gene: TRBV6-1; abundance: many; d_gene: NA; CDR3aa: CASSTTREGTEAFF; CDR3nt: TGTGCCAGCAGTACGACCAGGGAGGGCACTGAAGCTTTCTTT
j_gene: TRBJ2-5; v_gene: TRBV19; abundance: few; d_gene: NA; CDR3aa: CASSELRGQETQYF; CDR3nt: TGTGCCAGTAGTGAGCTCAGGGGACAAGAGACCCAGTACTTC
j_gene: TRBJ1-2; v_gene: TRBV11-2; abundance: many; d_gene: NA; CDR3aa: CASSLDRSDGYTF; CDR3nt: TGTGCCAGCAGCTTAGACAGGAGCGACGGCTACACCTTC